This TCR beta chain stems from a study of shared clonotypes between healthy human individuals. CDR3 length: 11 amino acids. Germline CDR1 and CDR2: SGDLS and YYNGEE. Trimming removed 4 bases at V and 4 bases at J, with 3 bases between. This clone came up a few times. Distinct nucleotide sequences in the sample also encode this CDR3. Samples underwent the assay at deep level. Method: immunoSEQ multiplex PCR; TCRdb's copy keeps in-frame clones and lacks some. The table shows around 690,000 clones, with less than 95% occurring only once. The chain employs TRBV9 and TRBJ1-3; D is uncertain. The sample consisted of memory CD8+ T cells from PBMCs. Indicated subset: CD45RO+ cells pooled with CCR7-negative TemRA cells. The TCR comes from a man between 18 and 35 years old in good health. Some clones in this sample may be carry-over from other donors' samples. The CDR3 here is CASSSGNTIYF. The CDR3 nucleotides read TGTGCCAGCAGCAGCGGAAACACCATATATTTT.